This entry lists 11 T cell receptor beta chains sequenced from one sample in a study of blood T cell repertoires in COVID-19. Profiled with immunoSEQ multiplex PCR; TCRdb holds only in-frame clones, not every one. The sample shows approximately 160,000 clones, 80% to 90% of them seen only once. Sequencing was carried out using PBMCs or T cells enriched from blood (not recorded which). Every receptor here comes from a woman aged 45-60 years who had recovered from COVID-19.

This CDR3 reads CASSWGQGFLRETQYF. The CDR3 nucleotides read TGTGCCAGCAGCTGGGGACAGGGATTTTTAAGAGAGACCCAGTACTTC. The chain recombines TRBV5-4 with TRBJ2-5; 9 bases align to TRBD1. V lost 3 bases to trimming and J lost 4 bases; unmatched junction nucleotides: 10. Germline values: CDR1 SGHNT, CDR2 YYREEE (reference sequence). The CDR3 extends over 16 amino acids.

V and J are TRBV9 and TRBJ2-7; 9 bases map to TRBD1. Germline CDR1 and CDR2: SGDLS and YYNGEE. Losses at the gene ends were 4 bases for V and 4 bases for J; bases not matched to a gene: 6. The CDR3 length is 14 residues. DNA of the CDR3: TGTGCCAGCAGCACTGGGACAGGGACATACGAGCAGTACTTC. It yields the protein CASSTGTGTYEQYF.

V gene TRBV5-4 combines with J gene TRBJ1-2, with D maybe TRBD1 (6 bases). The CDR3 totals 16 residues. Germline CDR1 SGHNT, CDR2 YYREEE (reference sequence). With 0 bases removed from V and 2 bases from J, the gap between germline ends came to 14 bases. CDR3 nucleotides: TGTGCCAGCAGCTTGGACAGGGACCCTACGAACTATGGCTACACCTTC. As protein: CASSLDRDPTNYGYTF.

This clone was found a few times. This chain links TRBV18 with TRBJ1-2; the D gene is possibly TRBD1 (6 bases). Between the trimmed V and J ends, which lost 4 bases and 2 bases, there was a span of 8 bases. The CDR3 length is 13 residues. The germline V gene has CDR1 KGHSH and CDR2 LQKENI. The CDR3 nucleotides read TGTGCCAGCTCACGGACAGCGAACTATGGCTACACCTTC. Translation gives CASSRTANYGYTF.

V is TRBV3-1 (or the pseudogene TRBV3-2) and J is TRBJ1-2; D is unresolved. Germline V CDR1 and CDR2: LGHDT, YNNKEL (reference sequence). The CDR3 covers 15 residues. Trimming took 1 base from V and 5 from J, leaving 14 bases between them. The CDR3 DNA sequence: TGTGCCAGCAGCCAAGGCGGGATCGGCGCTTATGGCTACACCTTC. It yields the protein CASSQGGIGAYGYTF.

This chain joins TRBV28 and TRBJ1-1, with D uncertain. Germline V CDR1 and CDR2: MDHEN, SYDVKM. V lost 3 bases, J lost 5 bases, and 16 bases lay in between. The CDR3 has 15 residues. Here the CDR3 DNA reads TGTGCCAGCAGTTTGATGACCTGGGGAGTTACTGAAGCTTTCTTT. Translating gives CASSLMTWGVTEAFF.

The V call is TRBV19, the J call TRBJ1-5; D is possibly TRBD1 (6 bases). Germline V CDR1 and CDR2: LNHDA, SQIVND (reference sequence). The CDR3 has 14 amino acids. V was shortened by 8 bases and J by 5 bases, with 16 bases between the two germline ends. The CDR3 loop is CASQRTATYQPQHF. The DNA for the CDR3 is TGTGCCAGTCAAAGGACAGCAACATATCAGCCCCAGCATTTT.

The gene calls are TRBV11-2 and TRBJ1-5, with no clear D. Germline V gene lookup returns CDR1 SGHAT and CDR2 FQNNGV. This CDR3 region has 12 residues. Trimming left V 5 bases short and J 3 bases short, with 5 bases between. The CDR3 reads CASSPSNQPQHF. CDR3 coding DNA: TGTGCCAGCAGCCCGTCCAATCAGCCCCAGCATTTT.

This clone occurred a few times. The chain combines TRBV15 with TRBJ2-2; TRBD2 aligns across 10 bases. The junction had 5 bases not matched to a gene; V was cut back by 5 bases and J by 5 bases. CDR3 length: 15 amino acids. Per the germline V gene, CDR1 is LNHNV and CDR2 is YYDKDF (reference sequence). CDR3 in DNA: TGTGCCACCAGCTTTCCGACTAGCGGGACCGGGGAGCTGTTTTTT. Translated, it gives CATSFPTSGTGELFF. Supplemented by reference TRBV15 and TRBJ2-2, the full variable domain reads DAMVIQNPRYQVTQFGKPVTLSCSQTLNHNVMYWYQQKSSQAPKLLFHYYDKDFNNEADTPDNFQSRRPNTSFCFLDIRSPGLGDTAMYLCATSFPTSGTGELFFGEGSRLTVL.

The CDR3 spells CASSLEREPTYEQYF. The CDR3 bases are TGTGCCAGCAGCTTAGAGCGGGAACCGACCTACGAGCAGTACTTC. The chain is built from TRBV7-9 and TRBJ2-7; 7 bases match TRBD2. CDR3 length: 15 amino acids. V gave up 1 base and J gave up 2 bases; unmatched junction bases: 5. Per the germline V gene, CDR1 is SEHNR and CDR2 is FQNEAQ (reference sequence). The variable domain in full, completed from reference TRBV7-9 and TRBJ2-7, reads DTGVSQNPRHKITKRGQNVTFRCDPISEHNRLYWYRQTLGQGPEFLTYFQNEAQLEKSRLLSDRFSAERPKGSFSTLEIQRTEQGDSAMYLCASSLEREPTYEQYFGPGTRLTVT.

The count of this clone is one. The chain joins TRBV5-1 to TRBJ1-2; possible D gene TRBD1, 5 bases. V gave up 0 bases and J gave up 0 bases, with 15 bases separating them. Per germline, CDR1 SGHRS and CDR2 YFSETQ. The CDR3 is made up of 17 amino acids. CDR3 loop: CASSLGSGLGANYGYTF. The CDR3 DNA follows: TGCGCCAGCAGCTTGGGGTCAGGGCTTGGTGCTAACTATGGCTACACCTTC.